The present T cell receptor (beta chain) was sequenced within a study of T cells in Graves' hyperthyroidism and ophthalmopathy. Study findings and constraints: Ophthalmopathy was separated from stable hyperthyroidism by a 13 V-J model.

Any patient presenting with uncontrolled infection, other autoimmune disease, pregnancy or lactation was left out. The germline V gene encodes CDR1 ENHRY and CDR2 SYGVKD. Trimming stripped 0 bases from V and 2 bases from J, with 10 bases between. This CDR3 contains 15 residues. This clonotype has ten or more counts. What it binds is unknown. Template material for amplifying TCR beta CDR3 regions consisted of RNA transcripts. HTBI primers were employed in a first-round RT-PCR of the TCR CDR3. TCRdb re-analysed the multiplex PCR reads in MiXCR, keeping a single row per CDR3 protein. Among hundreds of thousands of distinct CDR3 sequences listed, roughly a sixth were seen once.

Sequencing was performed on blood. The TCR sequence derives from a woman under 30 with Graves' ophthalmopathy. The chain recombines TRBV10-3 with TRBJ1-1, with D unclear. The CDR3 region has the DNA TGTGCCATCAGTGAGTCGTCCAGGACCAACACTGAAGCTTTCTTT. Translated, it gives CAISESSRTNTEAFF.